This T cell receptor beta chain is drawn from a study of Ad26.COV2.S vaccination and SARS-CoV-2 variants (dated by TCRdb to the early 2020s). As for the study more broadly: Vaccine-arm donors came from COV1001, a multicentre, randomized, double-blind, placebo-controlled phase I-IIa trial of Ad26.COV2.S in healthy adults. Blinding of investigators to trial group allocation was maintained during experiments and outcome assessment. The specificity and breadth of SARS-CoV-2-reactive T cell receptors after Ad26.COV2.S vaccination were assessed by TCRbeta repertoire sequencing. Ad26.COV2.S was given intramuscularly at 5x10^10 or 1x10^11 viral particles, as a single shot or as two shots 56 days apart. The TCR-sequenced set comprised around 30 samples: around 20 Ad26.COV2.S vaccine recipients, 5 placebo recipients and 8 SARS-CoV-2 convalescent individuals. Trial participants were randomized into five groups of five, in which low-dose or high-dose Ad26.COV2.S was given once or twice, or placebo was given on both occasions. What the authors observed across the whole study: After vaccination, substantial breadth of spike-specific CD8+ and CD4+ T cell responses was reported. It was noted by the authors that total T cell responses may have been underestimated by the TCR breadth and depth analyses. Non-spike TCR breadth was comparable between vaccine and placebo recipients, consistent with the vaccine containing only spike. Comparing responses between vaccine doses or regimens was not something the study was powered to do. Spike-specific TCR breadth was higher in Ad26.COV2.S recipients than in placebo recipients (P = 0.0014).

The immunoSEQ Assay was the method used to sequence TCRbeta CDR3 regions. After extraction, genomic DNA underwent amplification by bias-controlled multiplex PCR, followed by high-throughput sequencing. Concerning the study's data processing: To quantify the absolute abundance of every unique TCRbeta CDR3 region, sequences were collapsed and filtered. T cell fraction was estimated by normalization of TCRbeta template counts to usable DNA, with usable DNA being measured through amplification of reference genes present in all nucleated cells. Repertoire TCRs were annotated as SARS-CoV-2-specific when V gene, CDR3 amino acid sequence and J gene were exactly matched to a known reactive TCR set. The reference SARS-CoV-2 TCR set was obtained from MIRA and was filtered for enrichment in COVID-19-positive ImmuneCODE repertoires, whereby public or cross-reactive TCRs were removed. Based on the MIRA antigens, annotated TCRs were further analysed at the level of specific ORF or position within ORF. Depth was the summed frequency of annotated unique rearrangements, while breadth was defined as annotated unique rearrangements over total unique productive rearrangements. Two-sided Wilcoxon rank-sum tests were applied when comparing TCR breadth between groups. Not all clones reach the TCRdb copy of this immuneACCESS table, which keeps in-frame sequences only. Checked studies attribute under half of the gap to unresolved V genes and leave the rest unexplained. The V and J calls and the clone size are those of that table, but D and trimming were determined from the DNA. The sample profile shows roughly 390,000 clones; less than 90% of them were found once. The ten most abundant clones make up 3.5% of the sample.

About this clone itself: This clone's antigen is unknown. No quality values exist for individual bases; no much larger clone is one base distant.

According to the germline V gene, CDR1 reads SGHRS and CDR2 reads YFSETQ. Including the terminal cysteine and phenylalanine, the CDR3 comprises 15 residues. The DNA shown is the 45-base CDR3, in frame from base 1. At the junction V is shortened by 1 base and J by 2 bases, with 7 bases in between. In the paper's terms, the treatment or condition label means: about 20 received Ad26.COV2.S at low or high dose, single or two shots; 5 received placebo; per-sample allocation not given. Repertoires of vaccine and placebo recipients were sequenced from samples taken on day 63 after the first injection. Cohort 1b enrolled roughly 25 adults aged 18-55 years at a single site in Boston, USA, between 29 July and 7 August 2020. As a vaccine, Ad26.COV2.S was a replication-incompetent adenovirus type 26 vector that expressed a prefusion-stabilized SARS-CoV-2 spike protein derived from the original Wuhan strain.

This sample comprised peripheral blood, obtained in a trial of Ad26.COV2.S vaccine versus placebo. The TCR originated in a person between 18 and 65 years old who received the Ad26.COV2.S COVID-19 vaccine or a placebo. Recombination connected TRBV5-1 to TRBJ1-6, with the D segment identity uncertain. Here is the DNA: TGCGCCAGCAGCTTGTGGCCCACCTATAATTCACCCCTCCACTTT. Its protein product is CASSLWPTYNSPLHF.